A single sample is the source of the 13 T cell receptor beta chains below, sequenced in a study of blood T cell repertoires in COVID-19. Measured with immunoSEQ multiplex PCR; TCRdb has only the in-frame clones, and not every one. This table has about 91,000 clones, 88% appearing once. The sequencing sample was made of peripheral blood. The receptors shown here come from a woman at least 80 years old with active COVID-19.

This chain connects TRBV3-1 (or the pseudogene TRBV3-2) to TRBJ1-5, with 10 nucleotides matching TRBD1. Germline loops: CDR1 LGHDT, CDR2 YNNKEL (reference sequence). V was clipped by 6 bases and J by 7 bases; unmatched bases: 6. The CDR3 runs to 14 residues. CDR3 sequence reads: CASSSTGGGQPQHF. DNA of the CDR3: TGTGCCAGCAGTTCGACAGGGGGCGGGCAGCCCCAGCATTTT.

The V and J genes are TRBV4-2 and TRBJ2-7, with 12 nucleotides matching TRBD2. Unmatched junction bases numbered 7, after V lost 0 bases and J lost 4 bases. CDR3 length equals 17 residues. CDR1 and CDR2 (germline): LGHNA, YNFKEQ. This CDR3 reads CASSQESWTSGIYEQYF. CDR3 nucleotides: TGTGCCAGCAGCCAAGAATCGTGGACTAGCGGGATATACGAGCAGTACTTC.

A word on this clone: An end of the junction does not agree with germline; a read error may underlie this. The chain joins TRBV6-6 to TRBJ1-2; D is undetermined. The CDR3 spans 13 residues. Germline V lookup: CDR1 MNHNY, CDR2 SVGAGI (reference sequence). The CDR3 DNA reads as TGTGCCAGCAGTGACTCCACCGGGTATGGCTACACCTTC. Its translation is CASSDSTGYGYTF.

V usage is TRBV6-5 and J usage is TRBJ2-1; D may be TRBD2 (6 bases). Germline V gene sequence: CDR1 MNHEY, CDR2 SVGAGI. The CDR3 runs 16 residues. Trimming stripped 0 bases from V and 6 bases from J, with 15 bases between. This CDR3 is CASSYSIYGGSNEQFF. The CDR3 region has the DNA TGTGCCAGCAGTTACTCGATTTACGGAGGGAGCAATGAGCAGTTCTTC.

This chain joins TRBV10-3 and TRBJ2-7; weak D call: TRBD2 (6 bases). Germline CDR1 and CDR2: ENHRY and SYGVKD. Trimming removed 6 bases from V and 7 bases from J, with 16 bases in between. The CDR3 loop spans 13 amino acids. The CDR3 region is CAISPGTPEEQYF. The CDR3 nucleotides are TGTGCCATCAGCCCCGGGACTCCTGAGGAGCAGTACTTC.

This CDR3 is CASSLYGVRARDEQFF. The CDR3 DNA is TGTGCCAGCAGCTTATACGGGGTAAGGGCCCGGGATGAGCAGTTCTTC. The gene calls are TRBV7-8 and TRBJ2-1, with D possibly matching TRBD2 (5 bases). The CDR3 runs 16 residues. The ends were cut back, 2 bases at V and 8 bases at J, with 19 bases in the middle. CDR1 SGHVS and CDR2 FQNEAQ come from the germline V gene.

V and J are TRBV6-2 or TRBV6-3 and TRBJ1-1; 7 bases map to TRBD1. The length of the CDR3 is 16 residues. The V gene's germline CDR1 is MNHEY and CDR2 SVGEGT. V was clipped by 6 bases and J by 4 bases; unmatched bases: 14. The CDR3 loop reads CASSKAKAGGFTEAFF. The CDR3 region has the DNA TGTGCCAGCAGCAAAGCGAAGGCAGGGGGTTTCACTGAAGCTTTCTTT.

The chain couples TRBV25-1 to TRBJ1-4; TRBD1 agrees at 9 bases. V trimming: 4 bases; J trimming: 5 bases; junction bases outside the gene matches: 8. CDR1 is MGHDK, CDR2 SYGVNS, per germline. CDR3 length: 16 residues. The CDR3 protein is CASSGGTGFFNEKLFF. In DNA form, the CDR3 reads TGTGCCAGCAGTGGGGGGACAGGGTTCTTCAATGAAAAACTGTTTTTT.

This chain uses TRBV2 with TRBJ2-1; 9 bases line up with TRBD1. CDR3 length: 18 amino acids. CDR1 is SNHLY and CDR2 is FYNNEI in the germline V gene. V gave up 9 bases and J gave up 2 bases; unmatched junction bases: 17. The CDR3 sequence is CASSPGQGAGGTYNEQFF. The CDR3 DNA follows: TGTGCCAGTTCTCCGGGACAGGGTGCGGGCGGTACCTACAATGAGCAGTTCTTC.

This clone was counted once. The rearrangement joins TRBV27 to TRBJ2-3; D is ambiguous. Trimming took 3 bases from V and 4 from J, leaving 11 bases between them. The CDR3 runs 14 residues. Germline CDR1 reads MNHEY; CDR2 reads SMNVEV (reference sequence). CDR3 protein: CASSFGGHPDTQYF. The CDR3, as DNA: TGTGCCAGCAGTTTTGGTGGGCACCCAGATACGCAGTATTTT.

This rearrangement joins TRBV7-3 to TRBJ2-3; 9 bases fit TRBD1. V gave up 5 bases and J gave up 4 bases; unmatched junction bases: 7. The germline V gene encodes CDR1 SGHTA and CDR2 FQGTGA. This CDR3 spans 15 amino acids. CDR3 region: CASSLGQGRADTQYF. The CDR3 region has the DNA TGTGCCAGCAGCCTGGGACAGGGCAGGGCAGATACGCAGTATTTT.

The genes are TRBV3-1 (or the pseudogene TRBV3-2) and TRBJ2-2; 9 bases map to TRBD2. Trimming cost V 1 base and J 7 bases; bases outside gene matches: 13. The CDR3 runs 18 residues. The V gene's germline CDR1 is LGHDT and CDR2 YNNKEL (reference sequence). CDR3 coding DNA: TGTGCCAGCAGCCAAGTGACGCGGGAGGGCGGGCGGTGCGGGGAGCTGTTTTTT. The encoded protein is CASSQVTREGGRCGELFF.

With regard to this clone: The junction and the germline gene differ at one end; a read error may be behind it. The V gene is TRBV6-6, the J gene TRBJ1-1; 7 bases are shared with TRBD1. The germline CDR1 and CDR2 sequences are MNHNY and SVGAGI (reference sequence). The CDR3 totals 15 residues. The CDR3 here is CASRYSGTANTEAFF. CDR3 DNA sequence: TGTGCCAGCAGGTACTCTGGGACAGCGAACACTGAAGCTTTCTTT.